The T cell receptor (beta chain) under discussion was sequenced for a study of shared clonotypes between healthy human individuals. Study summary: Donors had three CD4 naive, three CD4 memory, two CD8 naive and one CD8 memory plate apiece.

In regard to this clone: As yet, its antigen is unknown.

At deep level, the assay was performed. Sequencing used immunoSEQ multiplex PCR; TCRdb keeps in-frame clones, though not all of them. Among around 2,000,000 clones listed, about 92% were seen once. CD45RO negativity and positive selection for CCR7 defined naive CD8 cells, a population that excluded terminally differentiated effector memory CD45RA+ cells. The CDR3 loop spans 13 amino acids. The germline V and J ends were trimmed by 3 bases and 6 bases, with 11 bases remaining between them. Germline V gene sequence: CDR1 MDHEN, CDR2 SYDVKM. Points from the study as a whole: Large depth notwithstanding, sorted-subset sequencing proved incomplete by rarefaction. Generation probability values for non-shared clonotypes were lower than those for clonotypes shared by all four donors.

This receptor was identified in a man aged 18 to 29 in good health. Some clones in this sample may be carry-over from other donors' samples. The gene calls are TRBV28 and TRBJ1-2; D unresolved. The source material was naive CD8+ T cells from PBMCs. The CDR3 spells CASSLVRRDGYTF. The CDR3 DNA follows: TGTGCCAGCAGTTTGGTGAGAAGGGATGGCTACACCTTC.